This is a list of T cell receptor beta chains from one sample in a study of early T cells in non-severe SARS-CoV-2 infection. In TCRdb, the 5' RACE reads were re-called with MiXCR into one record per CDR3 protein. This sample has about 49,000 distinct CDR3 sequences, with 5.5% to 8% found just once. The input for sequencing was whole blood, taken at baseline. The receptors originated from an adult who was a healthcare worker with PCR-confirmed SARS-CoV-2 infection or an uninfected control (not recorded which). Each CDR3 is given with its conserved first and last residue.

TRBV6-5	CASSYNQGAPEAFF
TRBV12-3/TRBV12-4	CASSSGDRLDQPQHF
TRBV20-1	CSASQQGVRGEQYF
TRBV4-3	CASSFRIAGASTDTQYF
TRBV7-2	CASSSQGANTEAFF
TRBV2	CASSKAGTYEQYF
TRBV7-8	CASSLRRIIDEQFF
TRBV11-2	CASSSDRGPETQYF
TRBV4-2	CASSSGLAGGQINTGELFF
TRBV7-8	CASSLGWGQETQYF
TRBV10-3	CAISESNQQPQHF
TRBV10-2	CASHEGPWGNQPQHF
TRBV20-1	CSARLAFNQPQHF
TRBV10-2	CASSEWRGGTDTQYF
TRBV20-1	CSARVAAGSGTGELFF
TRBV24-1	CATSDSTGEETQYF
TRBV7-6	CASSLLGATNEKLFF
TRBV10-3	CAISHTGTAKEQYF
TRBV28	CASIRGTNTEAFF
TRBV4-3	CASSQGIQGHSGNTIYF
TRBV27	CASRLSGTDTQYF
TRBV7-2	CASRASVVAGQYF
TRBV12-3/TRBV12-4	CASSLRHLVGYTF
TRBV24-1	CATSGGQGNSYEQYF
TRBV29-1	CSAPTSGGAWDTQYF
TRBV7-6	CASSSQEGTVSYEQYF
TRBV19	CASSIDPPGTTSIHEQYF
TRBV7-3	CASSLSGQNNEQFF
TRBV18	CASSPLDSSYEQYF
TRBV18	CASSPPGLAGTDTQYF
TRBV29-1	CSVLQGLFYEQYF
TRBV6-4	CASSDTDRATEAFF
TRBV18	CASSPQRGLYNEQFF
TRBV28	CASSLMPTPETQYF
TRBV30	CAWSGGGDSYEQYF
TRBV20-1	CSASYRGRHNEQFF
TRBV6-2/TRBV6-3	CASRDHRDDQETQYF
TRBV6-2/TRBV6-3	CASSYRDEAYEQYF
TRBV2	CASRQGRAGELFF
TRBV6-5	CASRLGQGPPNYGYTF
TRBV29-1	CSAWQNTEAFF
TRBV12-3/TRBV12-4	CASTWRGGMNTEAFF
TRBV29-1	CSALAGIETQYF